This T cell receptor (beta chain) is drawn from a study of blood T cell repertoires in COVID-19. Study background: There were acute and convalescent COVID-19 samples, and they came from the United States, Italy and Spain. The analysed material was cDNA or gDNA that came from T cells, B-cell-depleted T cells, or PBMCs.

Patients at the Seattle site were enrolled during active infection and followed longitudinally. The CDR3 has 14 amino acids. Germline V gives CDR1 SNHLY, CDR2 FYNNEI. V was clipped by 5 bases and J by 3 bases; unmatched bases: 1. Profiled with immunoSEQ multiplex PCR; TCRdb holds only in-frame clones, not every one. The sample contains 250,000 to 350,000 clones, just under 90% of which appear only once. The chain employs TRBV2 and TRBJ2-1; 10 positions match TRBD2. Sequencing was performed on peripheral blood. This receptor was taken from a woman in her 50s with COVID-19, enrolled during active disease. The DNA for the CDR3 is TGTGCCAGCAGTAGCGGGAGGGACTACAATGAGCAGTTCTTC. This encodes CASSSGRDYNEQFF.